The rows below give T cell receptor beta chains drawn from one sample of a study of glioma-infiltrating T cells. TCRdb reprocessed the multiplex PCR reads with MiXCR, giving one entry per CDR3 protein. The sample lists around 93,000 distinct CDR3 sequences; 40% were seen once. Sequencing used glioma tissue, nonneoplastic brain tissue, or PBMCs (not recorded which). These receptors all stem from a human donor with low-grade glioma or glioblastoma, undergoing nonglioma brain surgery, or in good health (not recorded which). Both conserved end residues are part of each CDR3. The D gene is left open where the match is weak. Rows may omit the clone size; those that give it use once, few, many or a size class.

j_call clone_size d_call v_call cdr3_length cdr3_nt cdr3_aa
TRBJ2-5 many . TRBV7-2 12 TGTGCCAGCAGCCCGGCGCGGGAGACCCAGTACTTC CASSPARETQYF
TRBJ2-1 many . TRBV14 16 TGTGCCAGCAGCCAACGAATCGGTCCACCCTACAATGAGCAGTTCTTC CASSQRIGPPYNEQFF
TRBJ1-1 . . TRBV20-1 12 TGCAGTCGGAACAGGATCAACACAGAAGCTTTCTTT CSRNRINTEAFF
TRBJ2-7 many . TRBV29-1 10 TGCAGCGCGTTTGCCAACGAGCAGTACTTC CSAFANEQYF
TRBJ1-5 . . TRBV15 13 TGTGCCATCAGCAGAGATATAAGGGATACGCAGCATTTT CAISRDIRDTQHF
TRBJ1-5 many . TRBV2 15 TGTGCCAGCAGTGAACTGGTGTCCGGCAATCAGCCCCAGCATTTT CASSELVSGNQPQHF
TRBJ1-1 many . TRBV10-3 16 TGTGCCATCACCGCCGGGACCGGGGGTCTTGTCACTGAAGCTTTCTTT CAITAGTGGLVTEAFF
TRBJ2-7 many TRBD2 TRBV4-1 15 TGCGCCAGCAGCCAAGGACGGGAGGGCTCCTACGAGCAGTACTTC CASSQGREGSYEQYF
TRBJ2-5 many . TRBV3-1 15 TGTGCCAGCAGCCAAGGGGTACTAGCTCAAGAGACCCAGTACTTC CASSQGVLAQETQYF
TRBJ2-5 . TRBD2 TRBV7-2 16 TGTGCCAGCAGCTTAGTGTCAGCGGGGGGCCGGGAGACCCAGTACTTC CASSLVSAGGRETQYF
TRBJ2-1 many . TRBV29-1 11 TGCAGCGTTGGAGCGGGTAATGAGCAGTTCTTC CSVGAGNEQFF
TRBJ1-4 many . TRBV7-2 14 TGTGCCAGCAGCGAAACCCCTCAGCAGGGAAAACTGTTTTTT CASSETPQQGKLFF
TRBJ2-7 many TRBD2 TRBV2 17 TGTGCCAGCACCCGGAGCGGTAGCGGGGGGCTCTCCTACGAGCAGTACTTC CASTRSGSGGLSYEQYF
TRBJ1-1 many . TRBV18 14 TGTGCCAGCTCACCAGGGGGCCTGGGCACTGAAGCTTTCTTT CASSPGGLGTEAFF
TRBJ2-7 many TRBD1 TRBV14 15 TGTGCCAGCAGCCTACCGGGGACAGGGCTCTACGAGCAGTACTTC CASSLPGTGLYEQYF
TRBJ2-4 many . TRBV20-1 14 TGCAGTGCTAGTTTCGGACTAGCCAAAAACATTCAGTACTTC CSASFGLAKNIQYF
TRBJ1-5 many TRBD1 TRBV28 14 TGTGCCAGCAGCCTAAGGGACAGAGGGCAGCCCCAGCATTTT CASSLRDRGQPQHF
TRBJ2-7 many . TRBV6-5 14 TGTGCCAGCAGTTACGGGGGACCGAGCTACGAGCAGTACTTC CASSYGGPSYEQYF
TRBJ2-2 . . TRBV9 13 TGTGCCAGCAGCGCGACTAGCACCGGGGAGCTGTTTTTT CASSATSTGELFF
TRBJ2-1 . TRBD2 TRBV29-1 15 TGCAGCGCAGGGACTAGCGGGGGGACCGGGGGTGAGCAGTTCTTC CSAGTSGGTGGEQFF
TRBJ2-1 many TRBD2 TRBV12-3/TRBV12-4 16 TGTGCCAGCAGTTCCCGACTAGCGGGAGCCCCTGGTGAGCAGTTCTTC CASSSRLAGAPGEQFF
TRBJ1-2 . . TRBV6-5 15 . CGSFGQGARGYGYAF
TRBJ2-7 many TRBD1 TRBV27 13 TGTGCCAGCAGACGGACAGGGGCCTACGAGCAGTACTTC CASRRTGAYEQYF
TRBJ1-6 . . TRBV29-1 13 TGCAACGTTCGCAGGGACTATAATTCACCCCTCCACTTT CNVRRDYNSPLHF
TRBJ2-1 many . TRBV19 15 TGTGCCAGTAGTTCCAGACTAGTCCCCTACAATGAGCAGTTCTTC CASSSRLVPYNEQFF
TRBJ2-3 many . TRBV20-1 16 TGCAGTGCTAGCGCTCTGGGGGGCCCTAGCACAGATACGCAGTATTTT CSASALGGPSTDTQYF
TRBJ1-3 many . TRBV7-4 17 TGTGCCAGCAGCTTATGGGCCCTCAAGGGGCCTGGAAACACCATATATTTT CASSLWALKGPGNTIYF
TRBJ1-3 many . TRBV11-2 15 TGTGCCAGCAGCTTAGTAGAGCGGCCTGGAAACACCATATATTTT CASSLVERPGNTIYF
TRBJ2-5 . TRBD2 TRBV28 13 TGTGCCAGCAACGAAAGGACTAGTGAGACCCAGTACTTC CASNERTSETQYF
TRBJ1-2 many . TRBV5-8 15 TGTGCCAGCAGCTTTTGGGACACAGCTAACTATGGCTACACCTTC CASSFWDTANYGYTF
TRBJ2-7 many . TRBV7-2 19 . CASSFYICSALEGLSEQYF
TRBJ2-5 many . TRBV7-8 13 TGTGCCAGCAGCTACCTGGACCAAGAGACCCAGTACTTC CASSYLDQETQYF
TRBJ2-7 many . TRBV14 14 TGTGCCAGCAGCCAAGTCGGGCAGGCTGGCGAGCAGTACTTC CASSQVGQAGEQYF
TRBJ1-2 many . TRBV15 15 TGTGCCACCAGCAGAGCCCGGGGAGGGAACTATGGCTACACCTTC CATSRARGGNYGYTF
TRBJ2-5 . . TRBV7-6 13 TGTGCCAGCAGCCACCCGAATACAGAGACCCAGTACTTC CASSHPNTETQYF
TRBJ2-7 . . TRBV6-2/TRBV6-3 14 TGTGTCAGCTCCATGGCCCCGGGTGGGTACGAGCAGTACTTC CVSSMAPGGYEQYF
TRBJ2-2 many . TRBV12-3/TRBV12-4 15 TGTGCCAGCAGTTTTCGGACGGCGAACACCGGGGAGCTGTTTTTT CASSFRTANTGELFF
TRBJ2-5 many TRBD1 TRBV5-1 15 TGTGCCAGCAGTCCCGGGACAGGGAGCCAAGAGACCCAGTACTTC CASSPGTGSQETQYF
TRBJ2-7 many . TRBV20-1 11 TGCAGTGCTAGTGCGGGGGCTCAGCAGTACTTC CSASAGAQQYF
TRBJ2-3 . . TRBV5-5 16 TGTTCCAGCAGCTTGGGAGGACAGAGAAAGTCAGATACGCAGTATTTT CSSSLGGQRKSDTQYF
TRBJ1-1 . . TRBV5-1 15 TGCGCCAGCAGCTTGGTAATTGGGAGGAACACTGAAGCTTTCTTT CASSLVIGRNTEAFF
TRBJ1-1 many . TRBV27 16 TGTGCCAGCAGTCCCGGCGCAACAGGGAGATGGACTGAAGCTTTCTTT CASSPGATGRWTEAFF
TRBJ2-3 many . TRBV10-3 13 TGTGCCATCAGTTCAGGTCCCACAGATACGCAGTATTTT CAISSGPTDTQYF
TRBJ2-3 . . TRBV7-9 15 TGTGCCAGCAGCTTATACAGAGGGACCACAGATACGCAGTATTTT CASSLYRGTTDTQYF
TRBJ2-3 many . TRBV7-9 16 TGTGCCAGCAGCTCCGGAACATTGGTAGCTGGAGATACGCAGTATTTT CASSSGTLVAGDTQYF
TRBJ2-5 many TRBD2 TRBV6-1 14 TGTGCCAGCAGTTACGGGAGGGCCGTAGAGACCCAGTACTTC CASSYGRAVETQYF
TRBJ2-1 many . TRBV7-3 13 TGTGCCAGCAGCTTAGAAGTAATGAATGAGCAGTTCTTC CASSLEVMNEQFF
TRBJ2-3 many . TRBV24-1 14 TGTGCCACCAGTGAATTCAGGGAGGAGGATACGCAGTATTTT CATSEFREEDTQYF
TRBJ2-1 . . TRBV5-4 15 TGTGCCAGCAGCTTAGCGTCCAGCTCCTACAATGAGCAGTTCTTC CASSLASSSYNEQFF
TRBJ2-7 few . TRBV5-1 16 TGCGCCAGCAGCGCCAGACAGGGAGGGACCTCCTACGAGCAGTACTTC CASSARQGGTSYEQYF
TRBJ2-2 . TRBD1 TRBV28 17 TGTGTTAGCAGTTCGGCACCTGGACAGGGTAGTAACGGGGAGCTGTTTTTT CVSSSAPGQGSNGELFF